One and the same sample provided the 27 T cell receptor beta chains below, sequenced in a study of Ad26.COV2.S vaccination and SARS-CoV-2 variants. Clones were read by immunoSEQ multiplex PCR, and TCRdb kept only the in-frame ones, dropping some. The sample comprises 440,000 or so clones, 90% of which are singletons, and roughly 3.9% rests with the top ten. The sample's treatment: around 19 received Ad26.COV2.S at low or high dose, single or two shots; several received placebo; per-sample allocation not given. Day 63 after the first injection of vaccine or placebo was the sampling time. The starting material was peripheral blood, obtained in a trial of Ad26.COV2.S vaccine versus placebo. The receptors originated from a person between 18 and 59 years old who received the Ad26.COV2.S COVID-19 vaccine or a placebo.

The chain has TRBV5-4 and TRBJ2-7; 7 nucleotides line up with TRBD1. The CDR3 loop spans 15 amino acids. Losses at the gene ends were 2 bases for V and 2 bases for J; bases not matched to a gene: 7. Germline lookup yields CDR1 SGHNT and CDR2 YYREEE (reference sequence). In DNA, the CDR3 is TGTGCCAGCAGCTTTCGGGACAGCTCAACCTACGAGCAGTACTTC. Translated: CASSFRDSSTYEQYF. Drawing the rest from reference TRBV5-4 and TRBJ2-7, the complete variable domain is ETGVTQSPTHLIKTRGQQVTLRCSSQSGHNTVSWYQQALGQGPQFIFQYYREEENGRGNFPPRFSGLQFPNYSSELNVNALELDDSALYLCASSFRDSSTYEQYFGPGTRLTVT.

The chain combines TRBV3-1 (or the pseudogene TRBV3-2) with TRBJ2-3, with D unresolved. Trimming pared 0 bases from V and 7 bases from J, leaving 11 bases between. The CDR3 runs 14 residues. Looked up from germline, CDR1 is LGHDT and CDR2 is YNNKEL (reference sequence). The CDR3 DNA follows: TGTGCCAGCAGCCAAGATTCCGGCAGTCATACGCAGTATTTT. Encoded protein: CASSQDSGSHTQYF.

The chain links TRBV5-1 to TRBJ2-7; TRBD1 matches 8 bases. Germline V gives CDR1 SGHRS, CDR2 YFSETQ. The CDR3 has 16 amino acids. Trimming took 4 bases from V and 4 from J; bases not matched to a gene: 13. The CDR3 DNA is TGCGCCAGCAGCCCGAGGGGGGACAGGCCGAATTACGAGCAGTACTTC. Translation: CASSPRGDRPNYEQYF.

V and J are TRBV5-1 and TRBJ2-7, with 7 bases matching TRBD2. V lost 4 bases to trimming and J lost 3 bases; unmatched junction nucleotides: 4. CDR1 is SGHRS, CDR2 YFSETQ, per germline. The CDR3 totals 13 residues. This CDR3 reads CASSTGLVYEQYF. Written as DNA, the CDR3 is TGCGCCAGCAGCACTGGACTAGTCTACGAGCAGTACTTC.

The count of this clone is one. The chain combines TRBV18 with TRBJ1-1; a weak D match, TRBD1 (6 bases). There are 14 residues in the CDR3. The germline gives CDR1 KGHSH, CDR2 LQKENI. Trimming removed 1 base from V and 5 bases from J, with 11 bases in between. The CDR3 DNA reads TGTGCCAGCTCACCACAGGGGGAGGGGACTGAAGCTTTCTTT. Protein sequence: CASSPQGEGTEAFF.

This chain joins TRBV2 and TRBJ2-3; 11 bases line up with TRBD2. The CDR3 sequence is 15 residues long. Germline lookup yields CDR1 SNHLY and CDR2 FYNNEI. V lost 6 bases, J lost 3 bases, and 5 bases stayed unmatched. Here the CDR3 reads CASRLAGVDTDTQYF. Written as DNA, the CDR3 is TGTGCCAGCAGACTAGCGGGAGTTGATACAGATACGCAGTATTTT. Drawing the rest from reference TRBV2 and TRBJ2-3, the complete variable domain is EPEVTQTPSHQVTQMGQEVILRCVPISNHLYFYWYRQILGQKVEFLVSFYNNEISEKSEIFDDQFSVERPDGSNFTLKIRSTKLEDSAMYFCASRLAGVDTDTQYFGPGTRLTVL.

CDR3 coding DNA: TGTGCCAGCACCTTCAGGGATCGGGATTCACCCCTCCACTTT. This gives the protein CASTFRDRDSPLHF. The V call is TRBV27, the J call TRBJ1-6; perhaps TRBD1 as D (5 bases). V gave up 7 bases and J gave up 8 bases, with 15 bases separating them. The length of the CDR3 is 14 residues. CDR1 MNHEY and CDR2 SMNVEV come from the germline V gene (reference sequence).

This chain links TRBV28 with TRBJ2-3, with D perhaps TRBD1 (5 bases). This CDR3 is built from 11 residues. Trimming shortened V by 11 bases and J by 4 bases, and 10 bases separated the two germline ends. The germline CDR1 and CDR2 sequences are MDHEN and SYDVKM. The DNA of the CDR3 is TGTGCCCTCAGGGCACCAGATACGCAGTATTTT. This translates into CALRAPDTQYF.

The rearrangement uses TRBV29-1 and TRBJ2-1, with TRBD1 matching 7 bases. Germline V gene data show CDR1 as SQVTM and CDR2 as ANQGSEA. This CDR3 spans 13 amino acids. V dropped 4 bases and J dropped 4; count of bases not matched to a gene: 4. The CDR3 region has the DNA TGCAGCGTTGTAGGACAGGCTTACAATGAGCAGTTCTTC. Translated: CSVVGQAYNEQFF.

The chain links TRBV7-8 to TRBJ2-1; D not resolved. Trimming shortened V by 2 bases and J by 4 bases, and 15 bases separated the two germline ends. CDR1 is SGHVS, CDR2 FQNEAQ, per germline. The CDR3 has 16 amino acids. The CDR3 bases are TGTGCCAGCAGCTTAAGGAAGCAGGCGGCTTACAATGAGCAGTTCTTC. Protein sequence: CASSLRKQAAYNEQFF.

This sequence joins TRBV5-1 and TRBJ2-3, with 10 bases matching TRBD2. The CDR3 has 16 residues. The V segment lost 0 bases and the J segment 4 bases; nucleotides outside the gene matches: 5. Looked up from germline, CDR1 is SGHRS and CDR2 is YFSETQ. CDR3 nucleotides: TGCGCCAGCAGCTTGGAGGGAGCGGGAGGGCCAGATACGCAGTATTTT. It specifies CASSLEGAGGPDTQYF. Full variable domain (rest looked up from reference TRBV5-1 and TRBJ2-3): KAGVTQTPRYLIKTRGQQVTLSCSPISGHRSVSWYQQTPGQGLQFLFEYFSETQRNKGNFPGRFSGRQFSNSRSEMNVSTLELGDSALYLCASSLEGAGGPDTQYFGPGTRLTVL.

The CDR3 DNA sequence: TGCGCCAGCAGCTTGGGCACTACTAGAACAGAGACCCAGTACTTC. The encoded protein is CASSLGTTRTETQYF. The gene calls are TRBV5-1 and TRBJ2-5, with D perhaps TRBD2 (5 bases). CDR3 size: 15 residues. In germline, CDR1 is SGHRS, CDR2 YFSETQ. With 0 bases removed from V and 4 bases from J, the gap between germline ends came to 13 bases.

The chain employs TRBV7-3 and TRBJ1-1, with D hard to call. Trimming pared 3 bases from V and 1 base from J, leaving 9 bases between. The germline V gene has CDR1 SGHTA and CDR2 FQGTGA. The CDR3 runs to 14 residues. The CDR3 here is CASSFFPWNTEAFF. The CDR3 DNA is TGTGCCAGCAGCTTTTTTCCCTGGAACACTGAAGCTTTCTTT.

V usage is TRBV11-2 and J usage is TRBJ2-1; no firm D call. The CDR3 extends over 15 amino acids. CDR1 is SGHAT, CDR2 FQNNGV, per germline. V was trimmed by 3 bases and J by 9 bases, leaving 18 bases between them. The CDR3 is CASSFVSTSYGEQFF. DNA for the CDR3: TGTGCCAGCAGCTTCGTTTCCACCAGTTACGGTGAGCAGTTCTTC.

The chain uses TRBV10-3 and TRBJ1-2; D gene unclear. Trimming pared 5 bases from V and 3 bases from J, leaving 13 bases between. CDR1 and CDR2 from the germline V gene are ENHRY and SYGVKD. The CDR3 covers 14 residues. CDR3 sequence reads: CAISPGPGDYGYTF. The CDR3 DNA reads TGTGCCATCAGTCCCGGGCCCGGGGACTATGGCTACACCTTC.

The V call is TRBV7-2, the J call TRBJ2-1, with 7 bases matching TRBD1. Trimming took 3 bases from V and 0 from J; bases not matched to a gene: 2. This CDR3 has 15 amino acids. Germline V CDR1 and CDR2: SGHTA, FQGNSA. DNA for the CDR3: TGTGCCAGCAGCTTCGACAGGGCCTCCTACAATGAGCAGTTCTTC. Its translation: CASSFDRASYNEQFF.

This chain connects TRBV3-1 (or the pseudogene TRBV3-2) to TRBJ2-7, with 9 bases fitting TRBD2. Per germline, CDR1 LGHDT and CDR2 YNNKEL (reference sequence). V lost 0 bases, J lost 6 bases, and 6 bases stayed unmatched. The CDR3 loop spans 15 amino acids. In DNA form, the CDR3 reads TGTGCCAGCAGCCAAGATCATGGCGGGAGGGGCGAGCAGTACTTC. Amino acids: CASSQDHGGRGEQYF.

This rearrangement joins TRBV27 to TRBJ2-7, with D perhaps TRBD2 (5 bases). Per the germline V gene, CDR1 is MNHEY and CDR2 is SMNVEV (reference sequence). CDR3 length: 15 residues. The V end lost 5 bases, the J end lost 0 bases, and 14 bases lay between the germline ends. The CDR3 DNA follows: TGTGCCAGCAGTCCGGGGTCACATAACTCCTACGAGCAGTACTTC. Translated: CASSPGSHNSYEQYF.

V gene TRBV11-3 combines with J gene TRBJ2-7, with D unresolved. V dropped 1 base and J dropped 3 bases, with 7 bases sitting between them. The germline CDR1 and CDR2 sequences are SGHNT and YENEEA. This CDR3 spans 13 amino acids. The CDR3 nucleotides are TGTGCCAGCAGCTTAGGTGTAAGCTACGAGCAGTACTTC. Its translation: CASSLGVSYEQYF.

The gene calls are TRBV28 and TRBJ1-1; 7 nucleotides align to TRBD1. The germline V gene has CDR1 MDHEN and CDR2 SYDVKM. This CDR3 has 15 residues. The V and J ends lost 5 bases and 5 bases, in that order; junction bases with no gene match: 11. The CDR3 DNA follows: TGTGCCAGCAGTCCCCCCACAGGGGCTCGTACTGAAGCTTTCTTT. This gives the protein CASSPPTGARTEAFF.

The CDR3 sequence is CASSPTGGPREQYF. The CDR3 DNA follows: TGTGCCAGCTCACCGACGGGAGGGCCGAGAGAGCAGTACTTC. This chain connects TRBV18 to TRBJ2-7; 8 nucleotides line up with TRBD2. CDR1 KGHSH and CDR2 LQKENI come from the germline V gene. The V and J ends lost 3 bases and 7 bases, in that order; junction bases with no gene match: 8. The CDR3 has 14 residues.

This rearrangement joins TRBV28 to TRBJ2-7, with unresolved D. The CDR3 covers 13 residues. Trimming stripped 3 bases from V and 4 bases from J, with 10 bases between. The germline gives CDR1 MDHEN, CDR2 SYDVKM. CDR3 in amino acids: CASSFGPSYEQYF. CDR3 coding DNA: TGTGCCAGCAGTTTTGGCCCTTCGTACGAGCAGTACTTC.

This clone was picked up a small number of times. This chain joins TRBV9 and TRBJ2-4; TRBD2 aligns across 7 bases. The CDR3 runs to 15 residues. V was clipped by 3 bases and J by 6 bases; unmatched bases: 9. Germline V lookup: CDR1 SGDLS, CDR2 YYNGEE. The CDR3 sequence is CASSASGTQGNIQYF. CDR3 sequence (DNA): TGTGCCAGCAGCGCGAGCGGGACGCAAGGAAACATTCAGTACTTC.

The sample holds one count of this clone. The chain has TRBV7-3 and TRBJ2-1; 10 nucleotides agree with TRBD2. CDR1 and CDR2 (germline): SGHTA, FQGTGA. Unmatched junction bases numbered 0, after V lost 2 bases and J lost 2 bases. There are 15 residues in the CDR3. CDR3 coding DNA: TGTGCCAGCAGCTTAGGGACTAGCGCCTACAATGAGCAGTTCTTC. It encodes CASSLGTSAYNEQFF.

The chain joins TRBV28 to TRBJ2-5; no clear D gene. Germline V gene sequence: CDR1 MDHEN, CDR2 SYDVKM. V was clipped by 5 bases and J by 0 bases, with 16 bases between them. The CDR3 is 16 residues long. CDR3 nucleotide sequence: TGTGCCAGCAGTACGTTCTGGGCCAAGTACCAAGAGACCCAGTACTTC. Translated: CASSTFWAKYQETQYF.

This clone appeared a few times. This chain uses TRBV6-2 or TRBV6-3 with TRBJ1-2; D is unclear. Germline CDR1 and CDR2: MNHEY and SVGEGT. This CDR3 spans 12 amino acids. Trimming took 2 bases from V and 11 from J, leaving 12 bases between them. The CDR3 loop is CASSYELLGYTF. Here the CDR3 DNA reads TGTGCCAGCAGTTACGAATTACTGGGGTACACCTTC.

This rearrangement joins TRBV24-1 to TRBJ2-3; 10 positions match TRBD1. Per germline, CDR1 KGHDR and CDR2 SFDVKD. Losses at the gene ends were 4 bases for V and 3 bases for J; bases not matched to a gene: 6. This CDR3 contains 16 residues. DNA for the CDR3: TGTGCCACCAGTGACCTGGACAGGGGGATGACAGATACGCAGTATTTT. It specifies CATSDLDRGMTDTQYF.